Listed here are 21 T cell receptor beta chains from one sample, sequenced in a study of PD-1 blockade in classical Hodgkin lymphoma. Every patient relapsed after autologous stem cell transplantation, and brentuximab vedotin exposure varied. TCRdb keeps only in-frame clones here, not all; method: immunoSEQ multiplex PCR. The table lists 75,000 to 100,000 clones, about four fifths of them singletons. The material was peripheral blood mononuclear cells (PBMCs), obtained before the second cycle of nivolumab. Receptor source: a human donor with classical Hodgkin lymphoma.

CDR3 region: CASSFWLNTEAFF. In nucleotides, the CDR3 is TGTGCCAGCAGTTTCTGGCTCAACACTGAAGCTTTCTTT. This chain uses TRBV27 with TRBJ1-1; unclear D gene. Trimming removed 3 bases from V and 2 bases from J, with 7 bases in between. Germline CDR1 MNHEY, CDR2 SMNVEV (reference sequence). This CDR3 spans 13 amino acids.

The V call is TRBV9, the J call TRBJ2-5, with TRBD2 identical over 7 bases. V was clipped by 0 bases and J by 5 bases; unmatched bases: 4. Germline-derived CDR1 and CDR2 are SGDLS and YYNGEE. This CDR3 comprises 14 residues. As DNA, the CDR3 is TGTGCCAGCAGCGTAGGCGGGGGTTGGGAGACCCAGTACTTC. Encoded protein: CASSVGGGWETQYF.

The chain links TRBV5-1 to TRBJ2-1, with TRBD2 matching 7 bases. After removal of 1 base from V and 6 bases from J, the junction contained 7 bases not matched to a gene. The CDR3 extends over 15 amino acids. The germline CDR1 and CDR2 sequences are SGHRS and YFSETQ. This CDR3 reads CASSLWGGTSNEQFF. The CDR3 DNA is TGCGCCAGCAGCTTGTGGGGGGGAACGTCCAATGAGCAGTTCTTC.

The chain uses TRBV10-3 and TRBJ2-7; 9 nucleotides align to TRBD2. J was trimmed by 6 bases and V by 4 bases; bases with no gene match: 7. This CDR3 is 14 amino acids long. Per the germline V gene, CDR1 is ENHRY and CDR2 is SYGVKD. The CDR3: CAISGPVAGAEQYF. The CDR3 DNA reads TGTGCCATCAGTGGCCCGGTAGCGGGAGCCGAGCAGTACTTC.

CDR3 amino acids: CSVLKLAGTSYEQYF. The CDR3 DNA is TGCAGCGTCTTGAAACTAGCGGGAACTTCCTACGAGCAGTACTTC. This rearrangement joins TRBV29-1 to TRBJ2-7; the match to TRBD2 covers 10 bases. CDR3 length: 15 amino acids. Germline V gene lookup returns CDR1 SQVTM and CDR2 ANQGSEA. V was pared by 6 bases and J by 1 base, with 9 bases of the junction left unmatched.

In its sample, this clone was seen once. V usage is TRBV14 and J usage is TRBJ2-1; D ambiguous. CDR3 size: 14 residues. The germline CDR1 and CDR2 sequences are SGHDN and FVKESK. V was shortened by 3 bases and J by 10 bases, with 16 bases between the two germline ends. The CDR3 loop is CASSHDPFLGEQFF. In DNA, the CDR3 is TGTGCCAGCAGCCACGACCCCTTCCTGGGAGAGCAGTTCTTC.

The chain combines TRBV6-5 with TRBJ1-2; D might be TRBD1 (5 bases). V gave up 6 bases and J gave up 0 bases, with 14 bases separating them. The CDR3 totals 15 residues. The germline V gene has CDR1 MNHEY and CDR2 SVGAGI. The DNA of the CDR3 is TGTGCCAGCAGAGTTACAGGAGCTTCTAACTATGGCTACACCTTC. Translation: CASRVTGASNYGYTF.

The chain carries TRBV5-4 and TRBJ2-7; 12 bases agree with TRBD2. This CDR3 is built from 15 residues. Germline-derived CDR1 and CDR2 are SGHNT and YYREEE (reference sequence). With 4 bases clipped from V and 2 bases from J, the junction kept 4 bases outside the gene matches. CDR3 protein: CASSPGLAGTYEQYF. The CDR3 coding sequence is TGTGCCAGCAGCCCCGGACTAGCGGGGACCTACGAGCAGTACTTC.

The chain recombines TRBV21-1 with TRBJ2-5; TRBD2, the D gene given by the table, was not confirmed from the DNA. TRBV21-1 is classified as a pseudogene. This CDR3 has 17 residues. Here the CDR3 DNA reads TGTGCCAGCAGCAAAGGTGGGGGGACTAGCGGCCAAGAGACCCAGTACTTC. Protein product: CASSKGGGTSGQETQYF.

This chain joins TRBV6-6 and TRBJ1-2; maybe TRBD1 (5 bases). The V gene's germline CDR1 is MNHNY and CDR2 SVGAGI (reference sequence). The CDR3 is 13 amino acids. The V end lost 0 bases, the J end lost 6 bases, and 8 bases lay between the germline ends. The CDR3 coding sequence is TGTGCCAGCAGTTACTCGGGGGGGGATGGCTACACCTTC. As protein: CASSYSGGDGYTF.

The V gene is TRBV27, the J gene TRBJ1-6, with a tentative D call TRBD1 (6 bases). CDR3 length: 15 amino acids. The germline V gene encodes CDR1 MNHEY and CDR2 SMNVEV (reference sequence). V was clipped by 5 bases and J by 7 bases, with 15 bases between them. Written as DNA, the CDR3 is TGTGCCAGCAGTAAAAGGGACATTGCGAATTCACCCCTCCACTTT. Translation gives CASSKRDIANSPLHF.

The chain recombines TRBV18 with TRBJ1-1; TRBD1 is a possible D gene (5 bases). V lost 1 base and J lost 4, with 13 bases in between. Germline assignment: CDR1 KGHSH and CDR2 LQKENI. The CDR3 runs to 15 residues. CDR3 coding DNA: TGTGCCAGCTCACCACAGCCAGGGAGGGTCACTGAAGCTTTCTTT. This sequence encodes CASSPQPGRVTEAFF.

This chain uses TRBV5-4 with TRBJ2-5; the match to TRBD2 covers 11 bases. This CDR3 spans 15 amino acids. J was trimmed by 2 bases and V by 4 bases; bases with no gene match: 4. The germline V gene encodes CDR1 SGHNT and CDR2 YYREEE (reference sequence). The CDR3 spells CASSTGTSGQETQYF. As DNA, the CDR3 is TGTGCCAGCAGCACCGGGACTAGCGGACAAGAGACCCAGTACTTC. Supplemented by reference TRBV5-4 and TRBJ2-5, the full variable domain reads ETGVTQSPTHLIKTRGQQVTLRCSSQSGHNTVSWYQQALGQGPQFIFQYYREEENGRGNFPPRFSGLQFPNYSSELNVNALELDDSALYLCASSTGTSGQETQYFGPGTRLLVL.

The gene calls are TRBV6-1 and TRBJ1-2; possibly TRBD1 for D (5 bases). Germline CDR1 reads MNHNS; CDR2 reads SASEGT. V lost 5 bases, J lost 3 bases, and 16 bases lay in between. CDR3 size: 15 residues. The CDR3, as DNA: TGTGCCAGCAGTACCTCCACCCGGGGCCACTATGGCTACACCTTC. Its translation: CASSTSTRGHYGYTF.

The chain links TRBV5-1 to TRBJ2-3; tentative D call: TRBD1 (5 bases). CDR3 length: 16 residues. The V end lost 0 bases, the J end lost 4 bases, and 15 bases lay between the germline ends. From germline, CDR1 is SGHRS and CDR2 YFSETQ. CDR3 nucleotides: TGCGCCAGCAGCTTGGCGGGTGGGGCGGCCTCAGATACGCAGTATTTT. Amino acids: CASSLAGGAASDTQYF.

This CDR3 reads CASSDGGLYEQYF. CDR3 in DNA: TGCGCCAGCAGTGACGGGGGGCTCTACGAGCAGTACTTC. The chain couples TRBV10-2 to TRBJ2-7; possibly TRBD2 for D (7 bases). Trimming removed 3 bases at V and 3 bases at J, with 9 bases between. The CDR3 covers 13 residues. Germline V gene sequence: CDR1 WSHSY, CDR2 SAAADI.

The gene calls are TRBV29-1 and TRBJ2-5; 8 bases fit TRBD1. The CDR3 sequence is 13 residues long. The junction had 6 bases not matched to a gene; V was cut back by 4 bases and J by 5 bases. Germline V gene lookup returns CDR1 SQVTM and CDR2 ANQGSEA. In DNA form, the CDR3 reads TGCAGCGTTGCAGGCAGGGGGCGGGAGACCCAGTACTTC. Protein product: CSVAGRGRETQYF.

This chain links TRBV6-5 with TRBJ1-5; the match to TRBD1 covers 10 bases. The CDR3 spans 15 residues. Germline V gene sequence: CDR1 MNHEY, CDR2 SVGAGI. V trimming: 5 bases; J trimming: 7 bases; junction bases outside the gene matches: 8. Here the CDR3 DNA reads TGTGCCAGCAGTACCCGTCGGACAGGGGGACAGCCCCAGCATTTT. Translating it yields CASSTRRTGGQPQHF.

The V gene is TRBV5-6, the J gene TRBJ1-5, with D possibly matching TRBD1 (5 bases). Deletions cut 0 bases from V and 9 bases from J, with 19 bases between. The CDR3 extends over 16 amino acids. Germline CDR1 reads SGHDT; CDR2 reads YYEEEE. The CDR3 loop is CASSLESRTQRGPQHF. Here the CDR3 DNA reads TGTGCCAGCAGCTTGGAGTCTAGGACCCAGAGGGGGCCCCAGCATTTT.

The V gene is TRBV6-1, the J gene TRBJ2-1, with 8 bases aligning to TRBD2. V was pared by 5 bases and J by 0 bases, with 3 bases of the junction left unmatched. The CDR3 totals 15 residues. Germline loops: CDR1 MNHNS, CDR2 SASEGT. This chain's CDR3 is CASSLAGSSYNEQFF. CDR3 DNA sequence: TGTGCCAGCAGTTTAGCGGGGAGCTCCTACAATGAGCAGTTCTTC.

The V call is TRBV7-9, the J call TRBJ2-5, with 8 bases lining up with TRBD2. V trimming: 4 bases; J trimming: 2 bases; junction bases outside the gene matches: 6. CDR3 size: 15 residues. CDR1 SEHNR and CDR2 FQNEAQ come from the germline V gene (reference sequence). The CDR3 coding sequence is TGTGCCAGCAGCTCACGGGTAGCGGGACAAGAGACCCAGTACTTC. Translated: CASSSRVAGQETQYF.